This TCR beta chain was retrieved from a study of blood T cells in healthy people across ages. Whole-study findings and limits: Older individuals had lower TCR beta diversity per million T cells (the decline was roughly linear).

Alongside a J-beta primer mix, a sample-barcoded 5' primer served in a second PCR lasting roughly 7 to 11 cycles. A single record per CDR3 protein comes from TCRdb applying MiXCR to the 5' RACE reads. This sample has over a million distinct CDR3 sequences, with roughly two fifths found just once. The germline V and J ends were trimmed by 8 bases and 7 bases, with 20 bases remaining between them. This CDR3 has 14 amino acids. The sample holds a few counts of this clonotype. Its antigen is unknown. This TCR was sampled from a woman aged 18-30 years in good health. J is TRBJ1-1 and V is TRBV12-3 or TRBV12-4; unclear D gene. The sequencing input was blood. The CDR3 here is CASLVTERPNEAFF. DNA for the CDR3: TGTGCCAGCCTAGTAACGGAGCGGCCGAATGAAGCTTTCTTT.